Below are 17 T cell receptor gamma chains sequenced from a single sample in a study of Vδ1+ human thymocytes. Whole-study results and caveats: Thymic TRG and TRD repertoires appeared highly polyclonal, with Gaussian CDR3 length distributions.

For these TCRs, the target antigens are not known. Extracted RNA was reverse transcribed into cDNA. Multiplex PCR used pooled V-gene forward primers and a constant-region reverse primer to amplify CDR3s. TCRdb reanalysed the multiplex PCR reads via CATT. The sample has about 36,000 gamma-chain clones, around 20% seen once. Material for sequencing was Vdelta1+ gamma-delta thymocytes from the thymus. Noted subset: FACS-sorted CD3+ TCRalphabeta- TCRVdelta1+ TCRVdelta2- thymocytes. The origin of the receptors is a girl under three years old who had congenital heart surgery.

The rearrangement uses TRGV9 and TRGJ1 or TRGJ2. Losses at the gene ends were 2 bases for V and 0 bases for J; bases not matched to a gene: 7. Germline V gene data show CDR1 as GITISATS and CDR2 as ISYDGTV (reference sequence). CDR3 length: 15 residues. CDR3 nucleotides: TGTGCCTTGTGGGAGGGCCCATCGAATTATTATAAGAAACTCTTT. It codes for CALWEGPSNYYKKLF.

V gene TRGV8 combines with J gene TRGJ1 or TRGJ2. The CDR3 spans 16 residues. CDR1 and CDR2 (germline): VENAVY, YDSYNSRV. J lost 6 bases, V lost 0 bases, and 14 bases had no gene match. In DNA, the CDR3 is TGTGCCACCTGGGATAGGCGACGGAGAGTCGGTTATAAGAAACTCTTT. Its translation is CATWDRRRRVGYKKLF.

This clone was picked up a small number of times. The chain couples TRGV4 to TRGJ1 or TRGJ2. The CDR3 sequence is 15 residues long. Germline lookup yields CDR1 EGSTGY and CDR2 YDSYTSSV. V shed 3 bases and J 1 base; nucleotides not matched to a gene: 9. The CDR3 spells CATWDIGNNYYKKLF. DNA of the CDR3: TGTGCCACCTGGGATATAGGGAACAATTATTATAAGAAACTCTTT.

About this clone itself: This may come from a read error, since a much larger clone is one base off. At the DNA level, this CDR3 is encoded by other sequences in the same sample as well. The chain carries TRGV2 and TRGJ1 or TRGJ2. Germline trimming cut 0 bases from V and 12 bases from J; bases unmatched to any gene: 5. CDR1 is EGSNGY, CDR2 YDSYNSKV, per germline. The CDR3 is made up of 11 amino acids. The CDR3 DNA is TGTGCCACCTGGGACGGGCCGTGGAAACTCTTT. Translating gives CATWDGPWKLF.

The rearrangement links TRGV9 to TRGJ1 or TRGJ2. The CDR3 covers 13 residues. Germline V gene sequence: CDR1 GITISATS, CDR2 ISYDGTV (reference sequence). Trimming at V came to 0 bases and at J to 12 bases, leaving 11 bases not matched to a gene. The DNA for the CDR3 is TGTGCCTTGTGGGAGGTGCCTACTCTTATGAAACTCTTT. Translated, it gives CALWEVPTLMKLF.

Regarding this clone: Different DNA sequences within this sample yield the same CDR3. The chain recombines TRGV9 with TRGJ1 or TRGJ2. Germline loops: CDR1 GITISATS, CDR2 ISYDGTV (reference sequence). J gave up 3 bases and V 0 bases, and 5 bases lay outside the gene matches. There are 14 residues in the CDR3. The DNA of the CDR3 is TGTGCCTTGTGGGAGGTGCCGTCTTATTATAAGAAACTCTTT. As protein: CALWEVPSYYKKLF.

This clone is medium-sized by share. This same CDR3 is encoded by further DNA sequences in the sample. V gene TRGV3 combines with J gene TRGJ1 or TRGJ2. The length of the CDR3 is 11 residues. Germline trimming cut 1 base from V and 6 bases from J; bases unmatched to any gene: 0. The germline V gene has CDR1 VTNTFY and CDR2 YDVSTARD (reference sequence). In DNA form, the CDR3 reads TGTGCCACCTGGGACAGTTATAAGAAACTCTTT. As protein: CATWDSYKKLF.

The gene calls are TRGV8 and TRGJ1 or TRGJ2. Trimming removed 12 bases from V and 11 bases from J; junction bases left unmatched: 10. The CDR3 is 9 residues long. Per germline, CDR1 VENAVY and CDR2 YDSYNSRV. CDR3 in amino acids: CAPQSQKLF. CDR3 nucleotide sequence: TGTGCCCCCCAGAGCCAGAAACTCTTT.

The chain employs TRGV2 and TRGJ1 or TRGJ2. From germline, CDR1 is EGSNGY and CDR2 YDSYNSKV. The CDR3 has 10 residues. V gave up 8 bases and J gave up 12 bases; unmatched junction bases: 10. Here the CDR3 reads CATYWWGKLF. The CDR3 DNA reads as TGTGCCACCTACTGGTGGGGGAAACTCTTT.

The rearrangement links TRGV9 to TRGJ1 or TRGJ2. After removal of 5 bases from V and 7 bases from J, the junction contained 14 bases not matched to a gene. Germline CDR1 GITISATS, CDR2 ISYDGTV (reference sequence). The CDR3 is 14 residues long. The CDR3 DNA follows: TGTGCCTTGTGGGGTTCCCTCGGTACATATAAGAAACTCTTT. Amino acid sequence: CALWGSLGTYKKLF.

This clone has just a few counts. The same CDR3 can be traced to other DNA sequences in this sample. The rearrangement joins TRGV2 to TRGJ1 or TRGJ2. The V and J ends lost 0 bases and 9 bases, in that order; junction bases with no gene match: 5. Germline V gene sequence: CDR1 EGSNGY, CDR2 YDSYNSKV. CDR3 length: 12 residues. CDR3 in amino acids: CATWDGLSKKLF. The CDR3 bases are TGTGCCACCTGGGACGGGCTTAGTAAGAAACTCTTT.

This sequence joins TRGV2 and TRGJ1 or TRGJ2. CDR1 and CDR2 (germline): EGSNGY, YDSYNSKV. This CDR3 contains 13 residues. V was clipped by 3 bases and J by 8 bases; unmatched bases: 10. The CDR3 DNA follows: TGTGCCACCTGGGACCCTAGAGAGCATAAGAAACTCTTT. Protein: CATWDPREHKKLF.

The chain employs TRGV3 and TRGJ1 or TRGJ2. The V gene end was trimmed by 0 bases and the J gene end by 10 bases; junction bases not matched to a gene: 15. This CDR3 comprises 15 residues. From germline, CDR1 is VTNTFY and CDR2 YDVSTARD (reference sequence). This CDR3 is CATWDRRIQIVKKLF. The DNA for the CDR3 is TGTGCCACCTGGGACAGGCGAATCCAGATCGTCAAGAAACTCTTT.

This clone was seen only a few times. In the same sample, other DNA sequences code for this CDR3. This rearrangement joins TRGV3 to TRGJ1 or TRGJ2. CDR1 is VTNTFY, CDR2 YDVSTARD, per germline (reference sequence). Trimming took 3 bases from V and 4 from J; bases not matched to a gene: 6. The CDR3 loop spans 13 amino acids. The CDR3 loop reads CATWDSWYYKKLF. The CDR3, as DNA: TGTGCCACCTGGGACTCCTGGTATTATAAGAAACTCTTT.

The V gene is TRGV4, the J gene TRGJ1 or TRGJ2. The CDR3 extends over 11 amino acids. J gave up 11 bases and V 1 base, and 5 bases lay outside the gene matches. Germline V gives CDR1 EGSTGY, CDR2 YDSYTSSV. Written as DNA, the CDR3 is TGTGCCACCTGGGATGGAGAAGAGAAACTCTTT. It yields the protein CATWDGEEKLF.

In the case of this clone: Other DNA sequences in the sample encode the same CDR3. This chain joins TRGV9 and TRGJ1 or TRGJ2. Germline CDR1 reads GITISATS; CDR2 reads ISYDGTV (reference sequence). CDR3 size: 13 residues. J lost 1 base, V lost 3 bases, and 3 bases had no gene match. The CDR3 DNA follows: TGTGCCTTGTGGGAGCCAAATTATTATAAGAAACTCTTT. The encoded protein is CALWEPNYYKKLF.

This clone was seen only a few times. The V call is TRGV4, the J call TRGJ1 or TRGJ2. Germline trimming cut 0 bases from V and 9 bases from J; bases unmatched to any gene: 8. Germline V gene data show CDR1 as EGSTGY and CDR2 as YDSYTSSV. This CDR3 contains 13 residues. In DNA form, the CDR3 reads TGTGCCACCTGGGATGGGCCTCAGGGTAAGAAACTCTTT. It specifies CATWDGPQGKKLF.